Given below is one T cell receptor (beta chain) in context. Its antigen remains undetermined. Within one base of it there is no much larger clone, and no base qualities were kept. TCRbeta CDR3 regions were amplified from genomic DNA by means of the immunoSEQ Assay, a bias-controlled multiplex PCR. On the study's bioinformatics: The number of nucleated cells in each sample was estimated by amplification of reference gene primers within the assay. To quantify the absolute abundance of each unique TCRbeta CDR3 rearrangement, sequence reads were collapsed and filtered. Productive Simpson clonality was computed per sample as the square root of Simpson's diversity index over productive rearrangements. Drawn from immuneACCESS, this table holds only the in-frame rearrangements with V and J called that TCRdb kept. Clones are partly lost; checked studies trace under half to an unresolved V gene and leave the rest unexplained. V and J calls and clone size are given by that table; D and trimming were obtained from the DNA. Here the sample has about 120,000 clones; over 80% occur a single time. The ten largest clonotypes hold 2% to 2.5% of the sample.

The entry originates in a study of blood T cell repertoires in COVID-19 (dated by TCRdb to 2020 to 2021). With regard to the full study: The collaborator samples originated in the United States, Italy and Spain and spanned the acute and convalescent phases of COVID-19. The prospective study material was composed of cDNA or gDNA derived from T cells, B-cell-depleted T cells, or PBMCs. Subjects who had been exposed to COVID-19, were actively infected with it, or had recovered from it provided the deeply sampled blood TCRbeta repertoires that made up the dataset. A de-identified subject ID, COVID-19 status, age in years and sex were almost always included in the sample metadata. Where HLA class I and class II types were available, the types were taken from metadata supplied by the sample provider, not from assay-based typing. Samples were obtained from the ongoing ImmuneRACE study (first 160 participants) and from about 1,300 subjects provided by 6 global collaborators. A freely available public database, intended as a resource for researchers studying the immune response to SARS-CoV-2, is where the repertoires were released.

The collaborating institutions used their own protocols to collect whole blood in K2EDTA tubes. Collaborator samples were shipped for TCRbeta analysis as frozen whole blood, isolated PBMCs, or DNA extracted from either sample type. Deletion took 6 bases off V and 2 bases off J, with a span of 13 bases between the germline ends. From the germline V gene, CDR1 is MNHEY and CDR2 is SVGAGI. Measured from the cysteine to the phenylalanine, the CDR3 is 14 residues long. The DNA shown is the 42-base CDR3, in frame from base 1. Overall results and qualifications from the work: Clinical and demographic metadata were provided uncurated, with the amount varying by source and participant.

Material: peripheral blood. This TCR was sampled from a man aged 25 to 45 with acute or convalescent COVID-19. The rearranged chain carries TRBV6-5 and TRBJ1-2, and TRBD1 may be the D gene, going by 6 matching bases. The CDR3 region has the sequence CASRRRTDNYGYTF. Read as DNA, the sequence is TGTGCCAGCAGGAGACGGACAGACAACTATGGCTACACCTTC.